This TCR beta chain was captured in a study of OX40 agonist ivuxolimab in advanced cancers. Across the whole study: An agonistic anti-OX40 (CD134) antibody, ivuxolimab, was used to treat the patients. Every patient in dose escalation had hepatocellular carcinoma, melanoma, renal cell or head and neck cancer. Study-wide findings and caveats: CD4+ and CD8+ blood T cells expanded clonally by week 6 at 0.1 to 3.0 mg/kg. Expanded clones were, on average, more numerous in CD8+ T cells than in CD4+.

Here immunoSEQ multiplex PCR was the method, and the copy in TCRdb shows in-frame clones only, minus some. Found here are fewer than 120,000 clones, approximately 89% of them singletons; the top ten hold around 0.26%. Germline CDR1 SGHTS, CDR2 YDEGEE. This CDR3 is built from 13 residues. Of note for this clone: Its antigen is unknown. A junction boundary mismatches the germline segment, possibly from a read error.

The sample consisted of CD4+ or CD8+ T cells sorted from blood, taken in a trial of the OX40 agonist ivuxolimab. The rearrangement uses TRBV5-8 and TRBJ2-2, with unresolved D. The receptor was isolated from an adult with an advanced solid tumor such as melanoma, head and neck, liver or kidney cancer. The CDR3 DNA reads as TGTGCCGGCAGTCCTCTTAGGACCGGGGAGCTGTTTTTT. It codes for CAGSPLRTGELFF.